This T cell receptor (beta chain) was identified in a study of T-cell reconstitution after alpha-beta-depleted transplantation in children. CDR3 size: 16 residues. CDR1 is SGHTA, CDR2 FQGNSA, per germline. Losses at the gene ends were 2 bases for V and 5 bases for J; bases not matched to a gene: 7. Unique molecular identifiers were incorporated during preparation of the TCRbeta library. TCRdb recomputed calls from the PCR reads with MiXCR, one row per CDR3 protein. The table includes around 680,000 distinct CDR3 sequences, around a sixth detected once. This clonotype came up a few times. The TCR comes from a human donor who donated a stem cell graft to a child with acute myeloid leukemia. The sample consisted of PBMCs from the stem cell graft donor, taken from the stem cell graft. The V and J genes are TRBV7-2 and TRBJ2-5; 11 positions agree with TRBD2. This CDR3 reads CASSLLAGGRRETQYF. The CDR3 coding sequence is TGTGCCAGCAGCTTACTAGCGGGGGGTCGTCGGGAGACCCAGTACTTC.